The next 11 T cell receptor beta chains were all read from a single sample in a study of blood T cell repertoires in COVID-19. This table comes from immunoSEQ multiplex PCR, and its TCRdb copy is limited to in-frame clones, with some not included. In the table there are approximately 190,000 clones, 75% to 90% of which are singletons. Sequenced: peripheral blood. These receptors originate from a man between 60 and 70 years old with acute or convalescent COVID-19.

This clone was seen only once. The chain carries TRBV11-1 and TRBJ1-3, with D unclear. This CDR3 region has 14 residues. In germline, CDR1 is SGHAT, CDR2 FQDESV (reference sequence). V was clipped by 6 bases and J by 0 bases, with 9 bases between them. The CDR3 DNA reads TGTGCCAGCAGTACAACCCGCTCTGGAAACACCATATATTTT. Translating gives CASSTTRSGNTIYF.

This chain joins TRBV6-5 and TRBJ1-1; possible D gene TRBD1, 6 bases. CDR3 size: 13 residues. Between the trimmed V and J ends, which lost 8 bases and 1 base, there was a span of 11 bases. Germline CDR1 and CDR2: MNHEY and SVGAGI. The CDR3 region is CASLGTQNTEAFF. As DNA, the CDR3 is TGTGCCAGCCTGGGGACACAGAACACTGAAGCTTTCTTT.

The V and J genes are TRBV7-8 and TRBJ2-1; 12 positions agree with TRBD2. Germline assignment: CDR1 SGHVS and CDR2 FQNEAQ. The CDR3 has 19 residues. Trimming cost V 1 base and J 7 bases; bases outside gene matches: 14. In DNA, the CDR3 is TGTGCCAGCAGCTTAGTCAGGGTGACTAGCGGGAGTAGTTTGAATGAGCAGTTCTTC. Translated: CASSLVRVTSGSSLNEQFF.

The rearrangement uses TRBV2 and TRBJ1-4, with 9 bases lining up with TRBD1. The CDR3 length is 13 residues. V was pared by 7 bases and J by 8 bases, with 5 bases of the junction left unmatched. Germline values: CDR1 SNHLY, CDR2 FYNNEI. CDR3 nucleotide sequence: TGTGCCAGCATGCGGACAGGGGTAGAAAAACTGTTTTTT. This gives the protein CASMRTGVEKLFF. Full variable domain (outside the CDR3, taken from reference TRBV2 and TRBJ1-4): EPEVTQTPSHQVTQMGQEVILRCVPISNHLYFYWYRQILGQKVEFLVSFYNNEISEKSEIFDDQFSVERPDGSNFTLKIRSTKLEDSAMYFCASMRTGVEKLFFGSGTQLSVL.

This clone was seen a single time. V usage is TRBV7-9 and J usage is TRBJ2-7, with a possible D match to TRBD1 (5 bases). Germline V gives CDR1 SEHNR, CDR2 FQNEAQ (reference sequence). Trimming took off 2 bases at V and 6 bases at J, with 11 bases between the two ends. The CDR3 consists of 13 residues. The CDR3 bases are TGTGCCAGCAGCTTACAGGGAATCGGCGAGCAGTACTTC. Translation gives CASSLQGIGEQYF.

This clone was picked up one time. The rearrangement joins TRBV20-1 to TRBJ2-1; the match to TRBD2 covers 7 bases. There are 13 residues in the CDR3. J gave up 7 bases and V 3 bases, and 6 bases lay outside the gene matches. Germline CDR1 reads DFQATT; CDR2 reads SNEGSKA (reference sequence). This chain's CDR3 is CSASGGTKNEQFF. The CDR3, as DNA: TGCAGTGCTAGTGGTGGGACTAAGAATGAGCAGTTCTTC.

V gene TRBV10-3 combines with J gene TRBJ1-5; 8 nucleotides match TRBD1. Germline values: CDR1 ENHRY, CDR2 SYGVKD. The V segment lost 5 bases and the J segment 6 bases; nucleotides outside the gene matches: 9. The CDR3 extends over 15 amino acids. The CDR3 DNA is TGTGCCATCAGTAAGAATACAGGGGGGGGTCAGCCCCAGCATTTT. This translates into CAISKNTGGGQPQHF.

The chain couples TRBV12-3 or TRBV12-4 to TRBJ2-1; no clear D gene. Trimming left V 5 bases short and J 8 bases short, with 10 bases between. This CDR3 spans 12 amino acids. This chain's CDR3 is CASSPRSDEQFF. The CDR3, as DNA: TGTGCCAGCAGTCCCCGCTCAGATGAGCAGTTCTTC.

The chain joins TRBV24-1 to TRBJ2-7; 9 bases line up with TRBD2. V shed 2 bases, J shed 7 bases, and the junction held 8 bases outside the gene matches. CDR3 length equals 15 residues. From germline, CDR1 is KGHDR and CDR2 SFDVKD. CDR3 nucleotides: TGTGCCACCAGTGATTCTCGCTCTAGCGGGATAGAGCAGTACTTC. Translated: CATSDSRSSGIEQYF.

This clone was picked up a small number of times. The chain recombines TRBV3-1 (or the pseudogene TRBV3-2) with TRBJ2-4; 14 bases match TRBD2. The V and J ends lost 4 bases and 9 bases, in that order; junction bases with no gene match: 8. The CDR3 spans 16 residues. Germline values: CDR1 LGHDT, CDR2 YNNKEL (reference sequence). This chain's CDR3 is CASSPGTSGRNGIQYF. As DNA, the CDR3 is TGTGCCAGCAGCCCCGGGACTAGCGGGAGAAACGGCATTCAGTACTTC.

This clone was observed a handful of times. This chain joins TRBV20-1 and TRBJ2-7, with D uncertain. With 2 bases removed from V and 5 bases from J, the gap between germline ends came to 7 bases. The CDR3 spans 11 residues. Germline lookup yields CDR1 DFQATT and CDR2 SNEGSKA (reference sequence). The CDR3 spells CSARSGNEQYF. Written as DNA, the CDR3 is TGCAGTGCTAGATCCGGTAACGAGCAGTACTTC.